These 3 T cell receptor beta chains share one sample of origin, sequenced in a study of blood T cell repertoires in COVID-19. Data came from immunoSEQ multiplex PCR; TCRdb stores just in-frame clones and leaves some out. Of 60,000 to 80,000 clones in the sample, approximately 87% were seen once. Material for sequencing was peripheral blood. The receptors were sampled from a human donor in a cohort sampled during active COVID-19.

The V and J genes are TRBV5-6 and TRBJ1-1; D gene unclear. The germline V gene has CDR1 SGHDT and CDR2 YYEEEE. Trimming left V 0 bases short and J 3 bases short, with 6 bases between. CDR3 size: 13 residues. The CDR3 region is CASSLVQYTEAFF. Written as DNA, the CDR3 is TGTGCCAGCAGCTTGGTACAGTACACTGAAGCTTTCTTT.

The chain uses TRBV6-2 or TRBV6-3 and TRBJ1-1, with 8 bases identical to TRBD1. This CDR3 has 13 amino acids. Germline CDR1 MNHEY, CDR2 SVGEGT. V was clipped by 4 bases and J by 8 bases; unmatched bases: 6. This chain's CDR3 is CASSSYDRGEAFF. CDR3 coding DNA: TGTGCCAGCAGTTCCTACGACAGGGGCGAAGCTTTCTTT.

The rearrangement joins TRBV11-2 to TRBJ2-1; TRBD1 aligns across 11 bases. Germline V gene lookup returns CDR1 SGHAT and CDR2 FQNNGV. With V trimmed by 5 bases and J by 3 bases, 6 bases remained unmatched. The CDR3 is 16 amino acids. This CDR3 is CASSTWTGGGYNEQFF. The CDR3 region has the DNA TGTGCCAGCAGCACCTGGACAGGGGGCGGCTACAATGAGCAGTTCTTC. The whole variable domain, filled in from reference TRBV11-2 and TRBJ2-1, reads EAGVAQSPRYKIIEKRQSVAFWCNPISGHATLYWYQQILGQGPKLLIQFQNNGVVDDSQLPKDRFSAERLKGVDSTLKIQPAKLEDSAVYLCASSTWTGGGYNEQFFGPGTRLTVL.